A single sample is the source of the 10 T cell receptor beta chains below, sequenced in a study of PD-1 blockade in classical Hodgkin lymphoma. The data were produced by immunoSEQ multiplex PCR, yet TCRdb's version contains in-frame clones alone and is incomplete. The sample records tens of thousands of clones, less than 85% being singletons. Brentuximab vedotin exposure varied, and every patient relapsed after autologous stem cell transplantation. Sequencing was performed on peripheral blood mononuclear cells (PBMCs), taken before the second cycle of nivolumab. Receptors originate from a human donor with classical Hodgkin lymphoma.

V and J are TRBV6-5 and TRBJ2-1; D may be TRBD1 (5 bases). This CDR3 has 13 residues. V gave up 10 bases and J gave up 2 bases, with 12 bases separating them. Looked up from germline, CDR1 is MNHEY and CDR2 is SVGAGI. CDR3 residues: CAISKGPYNEQFF. The CDR3 DNA follows: TGTGCCATCTCTAAGGGGCCCTACAATGAGCAGTTCTTC.

J is TRBJ1-1 and V is TRBV5-6, with D hard to call. V gave up 4 bases and J gave up 1 base, with 11 bases separating them. The CDR3 runs to 14 residues. Germline CDR1 reads SGHDT; CDR2 reads YYEEEE. CDR3 sequence reads: CASSPRFKNTEAFF. For the CDR3, the DNA is TGTGCCAGCAGCCCCAGATTTAAGAACACTGAAGCTTTCTTT.

This chain links TRBV6-1 with TRBJ2-7; perhaps TRBD1 as D (6 bases). This CDR3 has 13 amino acids. CDR1 and CDR2 (germline): MNHNS, SASEGT. The V end was cut by 6 bases, the J end by 3 bases, with 12 bases between. The CDR3 loop reads CASSVDSLYEQYF. CDR3 sequence (DNA): TGTGCCAGCAGCGTGGACAGTCTCTACGAGCAGTACTTC.

The V call is TRBV9, the J call TRBJ2-3; the D gene is possibly TRBD2 (6 bases). Per germline, CDR1 SGDLS and CDR2 YYNGEE. V lost 3 bases and J lost 5, with 19 bases in between. There are 16 residues in the CDR3. DNA for the CDR3: TGTGCCAGCAGCGGTCTTGGCGGGGCCCCGGTAGATACGCAGTATTTT. This translates into CASSGLGGAPVDTQYF.

This clone was recorded a few times. The chain couples TRBV6-5 to TRBJ1-5; a weak D match, TRBD1 (6 bases). Germline CDR1 MNHEY, CDR2 SVGAGI. The CDR3 extends over 14 amino acids. V shed 0 bases and J shed 4 bases, with 7 bases lying between them. CDR3 coding DNA: TGTGCCAGCAGTTACTCCAGGGGAAATCAGCCCCAGCATTTT. Protein sequence: CASSYSRGNQPQHF.

This chain connects TRBV7-2 to TRBJ2-7, with 8 bases fitting TRBD2. J was trimmed by 2 bases and V by 7 bases; bases with no gene match: 10. CDR1 and CDR2 from the germline V gene are SGHTA and FQGNSA. There are 15 residues in the CDR3. The CDR3 sequence: CASTPGGGIPYEQYF. The DNA for the CDR3 is TGTGCCAGCACCCCCGGGGGGGGGATACCCTACGAGCAGTACTTC.

The chain recombines TRBV9 with TRBJ1-2, with D possibly TRBD1 on 5 matching bases. V lost 2 bases and J 5 bases, leaving 13 bases between the germline ends. Germline loops: CDR1 SGDLS, CDR2 YYNGEE. The CDR3 runs 14 residues. The CDR3 spells CASSVSGTPYGYTF. CDR3 bases: TGTGCCAGCAGCGTTTCAGGGACCCCTTATGGCTACACCTTC. The full variable domain, its missing parts supplied by reference TRBV9 and TRBJ1-2, is DSGVTQTPKHLITATGQRVTLRCSPRSGDLSVYWYQQSLDQGLQFLIQYYNGEERAKGNILERFSAQQFPDLHSELNLSSLELGDSALYFCASSVSGTPYGYTFGSGTRLTVV.

V and J are TRBV6-5 and TRBJ1-2; D ambiguous. This CDR3 comprises 15 residues. The germline V gene encodes CDR1 MNHEY and CDR2 SVGAGI. Deletions cut 5 bases from V and 1 base from J, with 14 bases between. CDR3 loop: CASSPTVTFNYGYTF. CDR3 DNA sequence: TGTGCCAGCAGTCCTACCGTTACCTTTAACTATGGCTACACCTTC.

The chain employs TRBV5-1 and TRBJ1-5, with 7 bases identical to TRBD1. This CDR3 is built from 15 residues. Germline-derived CDR1 and CDR2 are SGHRS and YFSETQ. With 4 bases clipped from V and 4 bases from J, the junction kept 8 bases outside the gene matches. The CDR3 coding sequence is TGCGCCAGCAGCCTCGGGACAGACGTAAATCAGCCCCAGCATTTT. Translation gives CASSLGTDVNQPQHF.

V gene TRBV7-2 combines with J gene TRBJ2-7; D gene ambiguous. Germline V CDR1 and CDR2: SGHTA, FQGNSA. The CDR3 runs to 13 residues. V dropped 1 base and J dropped 3 bases, with 7 bases sitting between them. The CDR3: CASSLGADYEQYF. CDR3 in DNA: TGTGCCAGCAGCTTAGGGGCAGACTACGAGCAGTACTTC.